This record concerns one T cell receptor beta chain sequence. Its specificity is not known. The CDR3 loop spans 13 amino acids. CDR1 is SQVTM and CDR2 is ANQGSEA in the germline V gene. V was clipped by 7 bases and J by 5 bases, with 17 bases between them. The data are from a study of T cell responses to AZD1222 COVID-19 vaccine. Study results and limitations: Spike-specific TCR breadth and depth grew following two AZD1222 doses. Just a handful of AZD1222 recipients were seropositive at baseline. Researchers took repertoire samples only after the peak T cell response had come.

Assay used: immunoSEQ multiplex PCR; TCRdb lists only in-frame clones, some missing. The table has about 110,000 clones, roughly 91% seen once. The specimen comprised peripheral blood, sampled on day 0 of AZD1222 vaccination. The receptor was isolated from an adult in good health. The gene calls are TRBV29-1 and TRBJ2-5; maybe TRBD1 (7 bases). CDR3 protein: CSGIGGGRETQYF. As DNA, the CDR3 is TGCAGCGGGATCGGAGGGGGCAGGGAGACCCAGTACTTC.